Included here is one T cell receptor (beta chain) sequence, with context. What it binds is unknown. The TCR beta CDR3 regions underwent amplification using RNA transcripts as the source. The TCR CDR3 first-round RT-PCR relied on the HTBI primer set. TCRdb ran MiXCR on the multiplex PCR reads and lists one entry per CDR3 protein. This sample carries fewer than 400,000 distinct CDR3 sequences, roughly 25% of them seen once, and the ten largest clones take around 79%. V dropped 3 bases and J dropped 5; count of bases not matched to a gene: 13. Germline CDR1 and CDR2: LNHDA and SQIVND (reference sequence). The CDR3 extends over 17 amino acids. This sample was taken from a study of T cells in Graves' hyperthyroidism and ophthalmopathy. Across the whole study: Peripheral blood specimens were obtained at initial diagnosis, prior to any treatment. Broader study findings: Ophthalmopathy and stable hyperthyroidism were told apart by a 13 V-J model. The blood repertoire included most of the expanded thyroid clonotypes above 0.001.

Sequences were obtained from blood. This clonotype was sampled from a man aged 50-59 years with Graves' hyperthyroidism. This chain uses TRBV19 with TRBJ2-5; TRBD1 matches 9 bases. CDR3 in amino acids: CASSIVPGTGMVETQYF. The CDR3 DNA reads TGTGCCAGTAGTATTGTCCCCGGGACAGGGATGGTGGAGACCCAGTACTTC.